A selection of T cell receptor beta chains follows, all from one sample in a study of CD4 T cell repertoires in COVID-19. Sequencing was performed with immunoSEQ multiplex PCR; in TCRdb, only in-frame clones are kept and a portion is missing. The table lists over 75,000 clones, around four fifths of them singletons. The sample consisted of CD4+ T cells from peripheral blood, taken after recovery from COVID-19. The receptor set was obtained from a human donor who had COVID-19. Both conserved end residues are part of each CDR3.

J gene	V gene	CDR3 protein
TRBJ1-2	TRBV7-8	CASSSGPNYGYTF
TRBJ2-5	TRBV5-1	CASSLGSDPRIGTQYF
TRBJ1-2	TRBV10-1	CASSEGQDGYGYTF
TRBJ2-5	TRBV10-2	CASSEQKETQYF
TRBJ1-1	TRBV7-9	CASSLVSGGFTEAFF
TRBJ2-5	TRBV3-1/TRBV3-2	CASSQALTSGGAETQYF
TRBJ2-2	TRBV28	CASSRGQTNTGELFF
TRBJ1-2	TRBV20-1	CSASPAGGRVSGYTF
TRBJ2-3	TRBV10-3	CAISEAGGEDTQYF
TRBJ2-5	TRBV7-3	CASSLGSRETQYF